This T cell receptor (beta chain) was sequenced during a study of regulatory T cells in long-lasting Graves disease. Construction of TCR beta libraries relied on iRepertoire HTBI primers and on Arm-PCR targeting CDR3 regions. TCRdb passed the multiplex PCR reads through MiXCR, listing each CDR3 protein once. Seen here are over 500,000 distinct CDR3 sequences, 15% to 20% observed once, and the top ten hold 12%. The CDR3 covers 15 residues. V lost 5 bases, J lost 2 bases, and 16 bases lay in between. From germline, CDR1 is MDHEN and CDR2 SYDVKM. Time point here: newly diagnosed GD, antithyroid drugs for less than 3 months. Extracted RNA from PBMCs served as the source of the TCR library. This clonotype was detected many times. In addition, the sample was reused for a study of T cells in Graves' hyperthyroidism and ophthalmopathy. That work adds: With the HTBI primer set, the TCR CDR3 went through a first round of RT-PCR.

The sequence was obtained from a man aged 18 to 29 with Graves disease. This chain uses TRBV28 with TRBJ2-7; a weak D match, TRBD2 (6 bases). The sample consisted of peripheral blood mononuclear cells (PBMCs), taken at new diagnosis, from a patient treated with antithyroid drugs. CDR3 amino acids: CASSNPGLETYEQYF. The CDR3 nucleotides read TGTGCCAGCAGTAATCCGGGACTGGAAACCTACGAGCAGTACTTC.